These 28 T cell receptor beta chains originate from one sample sequenced in a study of T cell repertoires in cytomegalovirus infection (dated by TCRdb to between 2019 and 2020). TCRdb records Illumina HiSeq 1500 as the sequencer. The raw public reads went through TCRdb reprocessing: fastp at Q25, MiXCR clone calling, in-frame beta chains kept. CDR3 protein duplicates are merged, each entry listing the most common genes and DNA. This sample holds over 300,000 distinct CDR3 sequences; more than 8% were observed only once. Around 4.5% of the sample comes from the top ten. Material: PBMCs. The receptors originated from a human donor in good health (CMV status not recorded). Some clones in this sample may be carry-over from other donors' samples.

CDR3 loop: CATSRDGQPQHF. As DNA, the CDR3 is TGTGCCACCAGCAGAGACGGTCAGCCCCAGCATTTT. This chain uses TRBV15 with TRBJ1-5; D unresolved. V was clipped by 0 bases and J by 6 bases, with 3 bases between them. The CDR3 length is 12 residues. Germline assignment: CDR1 LNHNV and CDR2 YYDKDF (reference sequence). Supplemented by reference TRBV15 and TRBJ1-5, the full variable domain reads DAMVIQNPRYQVTQFGKPVTLSCSQTLNHNVMYWYQQKSSQAPKLLFHYYDKDFNNEADTPDNFQSRRPNTSFCFLDIRSPGLGDTAMYLCATSRDGQPQHFGDGTRLSIL.

The chain carries TRBV6-1 and TRBJ1-5; tentative D call: TRBD1 (5 bases). V was cut by 7 bases and J by 2 bases, with 12 bases left in between. The CDR3 sequence is 14 residues long. Germline values: CDR1 MNHNS, CDR2 SASEGT. Written as DNA, the CDR3 is TGTGCCAGCAACCAACGGGGGGGCAATCAGCCCCAGCATTTT. It specifies CASNQRGGNQPQHF.

This chain joins TRBV19 and TRBJ2-7; 8 bases are shared with TRBD2. After removal of 6 bases from V and 6 bases from J, the junction contained 7 bases not matched to a gene. The CDR3 sequence is 13 residues long. Germline CDR1 LNHDA, CDR2 SQIVND (reference sequence). The CDR3 nucleotides read TGTGCCAGTAGAACAAGCGGGAGACCCGAGCAGTACTTC. This sequence encodes CASRTSGRPEQYF.

This chain connects TRBV28 to TRBJ2-5; D is possibly TRBD1 (5 bases). Germline V gene sequence: CDR1 MDHEN, CDR2 SYDVKM. V gave up 3 bases and J gave up 7 bases, with 18 bases separating them. The CDR3 runs to 15 residues. DNA for the CDR3: TGTGCCAGCAGTTTCTTTCTTCTTACCCAGGGGACCCAGTACTTC. It translates to CASSFFLLTQGTQYF.

This clonotype occurred many times. The rearrangement links TRBV7-2 to TRBJ2-2, with D possibly being TRBD1 or TRBD2 (7 bases each). The length of the CDR3 is 16 residues. Looked up from germline, CDR1 is SGHTA and CDR2 is FQGNSA. V gave up 3 bases and J gave up 1 base, with 12 bases separating them. The CDR3: CASSFRGGWNTGELFF. CDR3 coding DNA: TGTGCCAGCAGCTTCAGGGGGGGGTGGAACACCGGGGAGCTGTTTTTT.

This clonotype was counted at least ten times. The chain is built from TRBV6-5 and TRBJ1-4; TRBD1 is a possible D gene (5 bases). The length of the CDR3 is 16 residues. The germline V gene encodes CDR1 MNHEY and CDR2 SVGAGI. Between the trimmed V and J ends, which lost 2 bases and 6 bases, there was a span of 16 bases. The CDR3 DNA follows: TGTGCCAGCAGTTACGGGCAGGGAGCCCCCTATGAAAAACTGTTTTTT. Amino acid sequence: CASSYGQGAPYEKLFF.

The chain joins TRBV7-2 to TRBJ1-6; D is ambiguous. Trimming stripped 5 bases from V and 7 bases from J, with 12 bases between. CDR3 length: 14 residues. Germline CDR1 reads SGHTA; CDR2 reads FQGNSA. CDR3 in amino acids: CASSLVPRNSPLHF. CDR3 nucleotides: TGTGCCAGCAGCCTCGTGCCCAGGAATTCACCCCTCCACTTT. Drawing the rest from reference TRBV7-2 and TRBJ1-6, the complete variable domain is GAGVSQSPSNKVTEKGKDVELRCDPISGHTALYWYRQSLGQGLEFLIYFQGNSAPDKSGLPSDRFSAERTGGSVSTLTIQRTQQEDSAVYLCASSLVPRNSPLHFGNGTRLTVT.

This clonotype showed up just a few times. The V gene is TRBV15, the J gene TRBJ1-6, with D perhaps TRBD1 (6 bases). Germline V CDR1 and CDR2: LNHNV, YYDKDF (reference sequence). CDR3 length: 15 residues. Trimming took 6 bases from V and 10 from J, leaving 19 bases between them. Written as DNA, the CDR3 is TGTGCCACCAGTCATGGGGGCCGACCGGGGTCACCCCTCCACTTT. Residues: CATSHGGRPGSPLHF.

This clonotype was counted between two and nine times. This sequence joins TRBV4-3 and TRBJ1-1; D is ambiguous. The CDR3 runs to 14 residues. Germline CDR1 LGHNA, CDR2 YSLEER. The V gene lost 1 base and the J gene lost 12 bases, with 18 bases spanning the gap. The CDR3 DNA sequence: TGCGCCAGCAGCCAAGTTCCATGGAGTGGGCGGCCTTTCTTT. This codes for CASSQVPWSGRPFF.

The rearrangement joins TRBV28 to TRBJ2-3, with D possibly called TRBD1 or TRBD2 (5 bases each). Trimming cost V 5 bases and J 5 bases, with 11 bases left between them. Looked up from germline, CDR1 is MDHEN and CDR2 is SYDVKM. The CDR3 sequence is 13 residues long. The CDR3 loop reads CASSVGTRDTQYF. As DNA, the CDR3 is TGTGCCAGCAGTGTCGGGACCCGAGATACGCAGTATTTT.

This clonotype was counted only a few times. The V gene is TRBV28, the J gene TRBJ2-7; 7 nucleotides match TRBD1. Germline lookup yields CDR1 MDHEN and CDR2 SYDVKM. The CDR3 is made up of 15 amino acids. V lost 6 bases to trimming and J lost 3 bases; unmatched junction nucleotides: 11. CDR3 sequence reads: CASSRERGGSYEQYF. CDR3 sequence (DNA): TGTGCCAGCAGCCGCGAGCGAGGGGGCAGCTACGAGCAGTACTTC.

V and J are TRBV7-2 and TRBJ1-1; D is unresolved. Trimming cost V 0 bases and J 1 base, with 6 bases left between them. Germline V CDR1 and CDR2: SGHTA, FQGNSA. The CDR3 loop spans 14 amino acids. The CDR3 sequence: CASSLARSNTEAFF. The CDR3 nucleotides are TGTGCCAGCAGCTTAGCGCGATCGAACACTGAAGCTTTCTTT.

This clonotype was detected many times. The chain carries TRBV6-2 or TRBV6-3 and TRBJ2-1, with TRBD2 matching over 9 bases. Germline values: CDR1 MNHEY, CDR2 SVGEGT. The CDR3 consists of 14 residues. The V segment lost 2 bases and the J segment 8 bases; nucleotides outside the gene matches: 4. For the CDR3, the DNA is TGTGCCAGCAGTTACAAAGCGGGGGGCCATGAGCAGTTCTTC. Protein: CASSYKAGGHEQFF.

This chain joins TRBV28 and TRBJ1-1; no clear D gene. The CDR3 length is 15 residues. V lost 4 bases to trimming and J lost 5 bases, with 17 bases between them. Germline V gene sequence: CDR1 MDHEN, CDR2 SYDVKM. CDR3 nucleotide sequence: TGTGCCAGCAGTTCCCGGAGAGCGCGGAATACTGAAGCTTTCTTT. Its protein product is CASSSRRARNTEAFF.

This clonotype was observed many times. The chain joins TRBV7-9 to TRBJ2-5, with TRBD2 matching over 14 bases. Trimming took 2 bases from V and 3 from J; bases not matched to a gene: 2. Germline lookup yields CDR1 SEHNR and CDR2 FQNEAQ (reference sequence). CDR3 length equals 16 residues. The CDR3, as DNA: TGTGCCAGCAGCTTAATGGGACTAGCGGGGGAAGAGACCCAGTACTTC. Protein: CASSLMGLAGEETQYF.

This clonotype was found many times. The chain joins TRBV12-3 or TRBV12-4 to TRBJ2-7; 9 positions agree with TRBD2. The CDR3 covers 16 residues. V lost 1 base to trimming and J lost 0 bases; unmatched junction nucleotides: 4. This CDR3 is CASSLGSGSLSYEQYF. The CDR3 coding sequence is TGTGCCAGCAGTTTAGGTAGCGGGAGCCTCTCCTACGAGCAGTACTTC.

At least ten counts were recorded for this clonotype. This chain connects TRBV29-1 to TRBJ2-3, with TRBD2 matching over 10 bases. This CDR3 contains 15 residues. V shed 4 bases and J 5 bases; nucleotides not matched to a gene: 9. Per germline, CDR1 SQVTM and CDR2 ANQGSEA. CDR3 amino acids: CSVVELAGRIDTQYF. The CDR3 nucleotides are TGCAGCGTTGTAGAACTAGCGGGGAGAATAGATACGCAGTATTTT.

V is TRBV11-2 and J is TRBJ2-1, with TRBD1 matching 9 bases. In germline, CDR1 is SGHAT, CDR2 FQNNGV. The CDR3 spans 16 residues. V was clipped by 6 bases and J by 8 bases; unmatched bases: 14. CDR3 sequence (DNA): TGTGCCAGCAGGCAAAGACCGGGACAGGGTTCCGATGAGCAGTTCTTC. It encodes CASRQRPGQGSDEQFF. The whole variable domain, filled in from reference TRBV11-2 and TRBJ2-1, reads EAGVAQSPRYKIIEKRQSVAFWCNPISGHATLYWYQQILGQGPKLLIQFQNNGVVDDSQLPKDRFSAERLKGVDSTLKIQPAKLEDSAVYLCASRQRPGQGSDEQFFGPGTRLTVL.

This chain joins TRBV19 and TRBJ1-6; D possibly corresponds to TRBD1 (6 bases). V was cut by 6 bases and J by 5 bases, with 14 bases left in between. Germline V lookup: CDR1 LNHDA, CDR2 SQIVND (reference sequence). The CDR3 is made up of 15 amino acids. CDR3 bases: TGTGCCAGTAGCTATAACCGGGACAATAATTCACCCCTCCACTTT. The encoded protein is CASSYNRDNNSPLHF.

V usage is TRBV7-6 and J usage is TRBJ2-1; 9 nucleotides agree with TRBD2. This CDR3 region has 16 residues. Germline V gene sequence: CDR1 SGHVS, CDR2 FNYEAQ. J gave up 5 bases and V 3 bases, and 8 bases lay outside the gene matches. The CDR3 DNA reads as TGTGCCAGCAGCTTTGATAGCGGGAGCGGGCACAATGAGCAGTTCTTC. The encoded protein is CASSFDSGSGHNEQFF.

The V gene is TRBV7-2, the J gene TRBJ2-1; D might be TRBD2 (6 bases). The CDR3 runs to 20 residues. Per the germline V gene, CDR1 is SGHTA and CDR2 is FQGNSA. Trimming left V 2 bases short and J 1 base short, with 24 bases between. CDR3 nucleotide sequence: TGTGCCAGCAGCTTAAAGGGGCGAGGGTCTTTGGCGGGATCCTACAATGAGCAGTTCTTC. The encoded protein is CASSLKGRGSLAGSYNEQFF.

This clonotype came up many times. J is TRBJ2-7 and V is TRBV7-2, with 11 bases that match TRBD1. The CDR3 is 17 amino acids. Germline V gives CDR1 SGHTA, CDR2 FQGNSA. The V gene end was trimmed by 1 base and the J gene end by 4 bases; junction bases not matched to a gene: 9. This CDR3 is CASSLVAPGTGGYEQYF. CDR3 coding DNA: TGTGCCAGCAGCTTAGTCGCACCCGGGACAGGGGGGTACGAGCAGTACTTC.

In its sample, this clonotype was seen many times. This sequence joins TRBV11-2 and TRBJ2-1; D gene uncertain. Germline V gives CDR1 SGHAT, CDR2 FQNNGV. Trimming shortened V by 0 bases and J by 3 bases, and 9 bases separated the two germline ends. This CDR3 region has 15 residues. In DNA form, the CDR3 reads TGTGCCAGCAGCTTAGATAGGGCTGTCTACAATGAGCAGTTCTTC. Its translation: CASSLDRAVYNEQFF.

The J gene is TRBJ2-1, the V gene TRBV6-2 or TRBV6-3; 11 bases fit TRBD2. With 9 bases clipped from V and 4 bases from J, the junction kept 8 bases outside the gene matches. Germline V gene data show CDR1 as MNHEY and CDR2 as SVGEGT. This CDR3 comprises 15 residues. CDR3 nucleotides: TGTGCCAGTTCGGTAGCGGGAGGGCAATACAATGAGCAGTTCTTC. This sequence encodes CASSVAGGQYNEQFF.

The chain recombines TRBV7-2 with TRBJ2-1; the D call may be TRBD1 or TRBD2 (7 bases each). This CDR3 region has 15 residues. Germline V lookup: CDR1 SGHTA, CDR2 FQGNSA. The germline V and J ends were trimmed by 5 bases and 9 bases, with 20 bases remaining between them. CDR3 DNA: TGTGCCAGCAGCCCGGGGGGACAGTTGAGGGGTGAGCAGTTCTTC. Amino acid sequence: CASSPGGQLRGEQFF.

This clonotype was counted only a few times. The J gene is TRBJ1-2, the V gene TRBV11-1; D is undetermined. Germline V gene data show CDR1 as SGHAT and CDR2 as FQDESV (reference sequence). This CDR3 region has 12 residues. Trimming left V 4 bases short and J 7 bases short, with 10 bases between. Here the CDR3 reads CASSSALSGYTF. The DNA of the CDR3 is TGTGCCAGCAGCTCAGCGCTAAGTGGCTACACCTTC.

The table lists this clonotype with many counts. This chain uses TRBV5-4 with TRBJ2-1; no definite D call. The V end lost 4 bases, the J end lost 2 bases, and 13 bases lay between the germline ends. Germline CDR1 is SGHNT and CDR2 is YYREEE (reference sequence). There are 15 residues in the CDR3. The CDR3: CASSLDPPPYNEQFF. CDR3 in DNA: TGTGCCAGCAGCCTCGATCCACCCCCCTACAATGAGCAGTTCTTC. Supplemented by reference TRBV5-4 and TRBJ2-1, the full variable domain reads ETGVTQSPTHLIKTRGQQVTLRCSSQSGHNTVSWYQQALGQGPQFIFQYYREEENGRGNFPPRFSGLQFPNYSSELNVNALELDDSALYLCASSLDPPPYNEQFFGPGTRLTVL.

This clonotype was seen repeatedly, ten times or more. This chain links TRBV7-2 with TRBJ1-4; D may be TRBD1 (5 bases). The CDR3 spans 15 residues. Germline CDR1 is SGHTA and CDR2 is FQGNSA. V was cut by 0 bases and J by 7 bases, with 12 bases left in between. Here the CDR3 DNA reads TGTGCCAGCAGCTTAGCGGACACCCCGGGTGAAAAACTGTTTTTT. It is translated as CASSLADTPGEKLFF.